These T cell receptor beta chains were read from a single sample in a study of cytomegalovirus exposure and HLA in healthy donors. The table came from immunoSEQ multiplex PCR; TCRdb's copy has only in-frame clones and leaves some out. The sample holds about 130,000 clones; 65% to 85% are singletons and the top ten take roughly 1.2%. Sequenced sample: PBMCs. The receptors stem from a boy aged 5-17 years in good health and CMV-seronegative. CDR3s include the opening cysteine and the closing phenylalanine or tryptophan. Each record gives: clone size, J gene, V gene, CDR3 length, D gene, CDR3 protein, CDR3 DNA. A D gene is named only where the DNA matches it firmly. Only some rows state a clone size, as once, few, many or a class for expanded clones.

abundance: -; j_gene: TRBJ2-7; v_gene: TRBV27; len: 15; d_gene: TRBD2; CDR3aa: CASSLSGLAGHEQYF; CDR3nt: TGTGCCAGCAGTTTATCTGGACTAGCGGGCCACGAGCAGTACTTC
abundance: -; j_gene: TRBJ1-2; v_gene: TRBV7-9; len: 14; d_gene: -; CDR3aa: CASSTGPRRGGYTF; CDR3nt: TGTGCCAGCAGCACGGGACCCAGGAGGGGTGGCTACACCTTC
abundance: -; j_gene: TRBJ1-5; v_gene: TRBV4-1; len: 18; d_gene: -; CDR3aa: CASSQARWDTGLNQPQHF; CDR3nt: TGCGCCAGCAGCCAAGCCCGATGGGACACCGGGCTCAATCAGCCCCAGCATTTT
abundance: -; j_gene: TRBJ2-2; v_gene: TRBV4-3; len: 16; d_gene: -; CDR3aa: CASSQDGGPNTGELFF; CDR3nt: TGCGCCAGCAGCCAAGACGGGGGTCCGAACACCGGGGAGCTGTTTTTT
abundance: -; j_gene: TRBJ2-7; v_gene: TRBV7-2; len: 16; d_gene: -; CDR3aa: CASSPRTIAGVGEQYF; CDR3nt: TGTGCCAGCAGCCCCCGGACTATAGCTGGAGTAGGGGAGCAGTACTTC
abundance: few; j_gene: TRBJ1-2; v_gene: TRBV18; len: 13; d_gene: TRBD1; CDR3aa: CASSPTGVLGYTF; CDR3nt: TGTGCCAGCTCACCGACAGGGGTTCTTGGCTACACCTTC
abundance: -; j_gene: TRBJ1-1; v_gene: TRBV5-1; len: 13; d_gene: -; CDR3aa: CASSTKQGTEAFF; CDR3nt: TGCGCCAGCAGCACCAAACAGGGCACTGAAGCTTTCTTT
abundance: -; j_gene: TRBJ2-1; v_gene: TRBV5-1; len: 13; d_gene: -; CDR3aa: CASSLGSPNEQFF; CDR3nt: TGCGCCAGCAGCTTGGGTTCCCCGAATGAGCAGTTCTTC
abundance: -; j_gene: TRBJ2-7; v_gene: TRBV7-2; len: 14; d_gene: -; CDR3aa: CASSLVPGAYEQYF; CDR3nt: TGTGCCAGCAGCTTAGTCCCGGGGGCCTACGAGCAGTACTTC
abundance: few; j_gene: TRBJ1-1; v_gene: TRBV6-5; len: 15; d_gene: TRBD1; CDR3aa: CASSLRLRQGSEAFF; CDR3nt: TGTGCCAGCAGTTTAAGACTTCGACAGGGGTCTGAAGCTTTCTTT
abundance: once; j_gene: TRBJ2-5; v_gene: TRBV29-1; len: 13; d_gene: TRBD1; CDR3aa: CSVFQGDRETQYF; CDR3nt: TGCAGCGTCTTTCAGGGGGATCGGGAGACCCAGTACTTC
abundance: -; j_gene: TRBJ2-1; v_gene: TRBV27; len: 13; d_gene: TRBD1; CDR3aa: CASTWTGVNEQFF; CDR3nt: TGTGCCAGCACTTGGACAGGGGTGAATGAGCAGTTCTTC
abundance: -; j_gene: TRBJ2-7; v_gene: TRBV30; len: 13; d_gene: TRBD2; CDR3aa: CAWGSGISDEQYF; CDR3nt: TGTGCCTGGGGTAGCGGGATAAGTGACGAGCAGTACTTC
abundance: -; j_gene: TRBJ2-6; v_gene: TRBV7-8; len: 18; d_gene: -; CDR3aa: CASSLDPRARSGANVLTF; CDR3nt: TGTGCCAGCAGCTTAGATCCCAGGGCACGCTCTGGGGCCAACGTCCTGACTTTC
abundance: -; j_gene: TRBJ1-1; v_gene: TRBV5-6; len: 15; d_gene: TRBD1; CDR3aa: CASSYLQRGRGEAFF; CDR3nt: TGTGCCAGCAGCTATTTACAAAGGGGGCGGGGTGAAGCTTTCTTT
abundance: -; j_gene: TRBJ1-4; v_gene: TRBV9; len: 15; d_gene: TRBD1; CDR3aa: CASSVDRGTNEKLFF; CDR3nt: TGTGCCAGCAGCGTAGACAGGGGAACTAATGAAAAACTGTTTTTT
abundance: -; j_gene: TRBJ2-2; v_gene: TRBV6-5; len: 16; d_gene: TRBD2; CDR3aa: CASSYRGGRASGELFF; CDR3nt: TGTGCCAGCAGTTACCGGGGGGGACGGGCTTCCGGGGAGCTGTTTTTT
abundance: -; j_gene: TRBJ2-7; v_gene: TRBV6-5; len: 15; d_gene: -; CDR3aa: CASSYLPRGSHEQYF; CDR3nt: TGTGCCAGCAGTTACCTCCCCCGGGGGAGTCACGAGCAGTACTTC
abundance: -; j_gene: TRBJ1-1; v_gene: TRBV4-1; len: 13; d_gene: -; CDR3aa: CASSQDRGVKAFF; CDR3nt: TGCGCCAGCAGCCAAGATCGGGGGGTAAAAGCTTTCTTT
abundance: -; j_gene: TRBJ2-7; v_gene: TRBV30; len: 15; d_gene: TRBD1; CDR3aa: CAWSAGQGMWDEQYF; CDR3nt: TGTGCCTGGAGTGCGGGACAGGGGATGTGGGATGAGCAGTACTTC
abundance: few; j_gene: TRBJ2-7; v_gene: TRBV2; len: 11; d_gene: -; CDR3aa: CASSPLYEQYF; CDR3nt: TGTGCCAGCAGTCCCCTTTACGAGCAGTACTTC
abundance: -; j_gene: TRBJ2-7; v_gene: TRBV7-2; len: 15; d_gene: TRBD2; CDR3aa: CASSSGLAGASEQYF; CDR3nt: TGTGCCAGCAGCTCAGGACTAGCGGGTGCTTCTGAGCAGTACTTC
abundance: -; j_gene: TRBJ2-7; v_gene: TRBV6-5; len: 13; d_gene: TRBD2; CDR3aa: CASSLGLAGALYF; CDR3nt: TGTGCCAGCAGCCTCGGACTAGCGGGCGCCCTCTACTTT
abundance: -; j_gene: TRBJ2-6; v_gene: TRBV10-3; len: 17; d_gene: TRBD2; CDR3aa: CAISVLAGSSGANVLTF; CDR3nt: TGTGCCATCAGTGTACTAGCGGGTTCCTCTGGGGCCAACGTCCTGACTTTC
abundance: -; j_gene: TRBJ2-5; v_gene: TRBV5-8; len: 14; d_gene: -; CDR3aa: CASSPKDSQETQYF; CDR3nt: TGTGCCAGCAGCCCAAAGGACAGTCAAGAGACCCAGTACTTC
abundance: -; j_gene: TRBJ2-7; v_gene: TRBV11-2; len: 14; d_gene: -; CDR3aa: CASSFGSAYYEQYF; CDR3nt: TGTGCCAGCAGCTTTGGTAGCGCGTATTACGAGCAGTACTTC
abundance: few; j_gene: TRBJ1-2; v_gene: TRBV10-3; len: 17; d_gene: TRBD1; CDR3aa: CAISESTLRTGELGYTF; CDR3nt: TGTGCCATCAGTGAGTCGACCCTTCGGACAGGCGAGCTTGGCTACACCTTC
abundance: -; j_gene: TRBJ2-2; v_gene: TRBV30; len: 12; d_gene: -; CDR3aa: CAGTPDTGELFF; CDR3nt: TGTGCCGGTACACCCGACACCGGGGAGCTGTTTTTT